A single sample is the source of the 27 T cell receptor beta chains below, sequenced in a study of Graves' ophthalmopathy and Graves' hyperthyroidism. The authors amplified TCR beta CDR3 regions from RNA transcripts. Amplification began with first-round RT-PCR using HTBI primers, then second-round multiplex PCR was performed. Each CDR3 protein gets one entry after TCRdb re-called the multiplex PCR reads with MiXCR. This sample yields 300,000 to 500,000 distinct CDR3 sequences, of which 15% to 19% are seen a single time; around 7% belongs to the top ten. Material for sequencing was peripheral blood. The receptor set was obtained from a woman in her late teens or twenties with stable Graves' hyperthyroidism.

This clonotype has just a few counts. The chain couples TRBV5-1 to TRBJ2-5; tentatively, D is TRBD2 (6 bases). Germline CDR1 and CDR2: SGHRS and YFSETQ. V was pared by 0 bases and J by 4 bases, with 19 bases between. CDR3 length: 17 amino acids. This chain's CDR3 is CASSLDASGTLRETQYF. The CDR3, as DNA: TGCGCCAGCAGCTTGGATGCTTCAGGGACTTTGCGAGAGACCCAGTACTTC. The full variable domain, in which reference TRBV5-1 and TRBJ2-5 provide the parts outside the CDR3, is KAGVTQTPRYLIKTRGQQVTLSCSPISGHRSVSWYQQTPGQGLQFLFEYFSETQRNKGNFPGRFSGRQFSNSRSEMNVSTLELGDSALYLCASSLDASGTLRETQYFGPGTRLLVL.

The V and J genes are TRBV6-4 and TRBJ2-7, with 7 bases fitting TRBD1. CDR3 length equals 15 residues. CDR1 and CDR2 from the germline V gene are MRHNA and SNTAGT. Trimming took 3 bases from V and 2 from J; bases not matched to a gene: 7. For the CDR3, the DNA is TGTGCCAGCAGTGAACAGGGGATACGGCCCTACGAGCAGTACTTC. It specifies CASSEQGIRPYEQYF.

This clonotype has ten or more counts. This rearrangement joins TRBV6-1 to TRBJ1-6; no clear D gene. The V and J ends lost 7 bases and 7 bases respectively, with 17 bases between them. In germline, CDR1 is MNHNS, CDR2 SASEGT. This CDR3 is 15 amino acids long. This chain's CDR3 is CASIGPTKANSPLHF. The DNA of the CDR3 is TGTGCCAGCATTGGACCGACCAAAGCAAATTCACCCCTCCACTTT.

Points on this clonotype: Since a much larger clone is just one base distant, this may be a read error. It is likely a read error, because the conserved phenylalanine at the end of the CDR3 is missing. This CDR3 is CSARGLSGETQYL. The CDR3 region has the DNA TGCAGTGCTAGAGGGCTTTCGGGAGAGACCCAGTACCTC. This sequence joins TRBV20-1 and TRBJ2-5; no clear D gene. CDR1 and CDR2 from the germline V gene are DFQATT and SNEGSKA (reference sequence). The CDR3 has 13 amino acids. V lost 1 base and J lost 4, with 10 bases in between.

This clonotype was seen repeatedly, ten times or more. The chain joins TRBV18 to TRBJ1-5; D unresolved. The CDR3 runs 15 residues. Germline CDR1 reads KGHSH; CDR2 reads LQKENI. The ends were cut back, 3 bases at V and 1 base at J, with 10 bases in the middle. The CDR3 here is CASSPAHGSNQPQHF. The CDR3 nucleotides are TGTGCCAGCTCACCGGCACATGGGAGCAATCAGCCCCAGCATTTT.

The rearrangement joins TRBV7-2 to TRBJ2-5, with TRBD2 identical over 13 bases. The CDR3 has 16 amino acids. The germline CDR1 and CDR2 sequences are SGHTA and FQGNSA. The V and J ends lost 5 bases and 2 bases, in that order; junction bases with no gene match: 5. The CDR3 loop is CASSPGLAGTQETQYF. DNA for the CDR3: TGTGCCAGCAGCCCGGGACTAGCGGGGACTCAAGAGACCCAGTACTTC. The variable domain in full, with the rest retrieved from reference TRBV7-2 and TRBJ2-5, is GAGVSQSPSNKVTEKGKDVELRCDPISGHTALYWYRQSLGQGLEFLIYFQGNSAPDKSGLPSDRFSAERTGGSVSTLTIQRTQQEDSAVYLCASSPGLAGTQETQYFGPGTRLLVL.

This clonotype was seen ten or more times. The chain couples TRBV12-3 or TRBV12-4 to TRBJ2-2; unclear D gene. The V end was cut by 7 bases, the J end by 2 bases, with 14 bases between. This CDR3 spans 15 amino acids. The DNA for the CDR3 is TGTGCCAGCACACCGTCGGGCGGAAACACCGGGGAGCTGTTTTTT. This sequence encodes CASTPSGGNTGELFF.

This clonotype was seen just once. No conserved phenylalanine or tryptophan ends this CDR3, so it is likely a read error. This chain connects TRBV24-1 to TRBJ1-1, with a tentative D call TRBD1 (5 bases). Germline CDR1 is KGHDR and CDR2 is SFDVKD. Between the trimmed V and J ends, which lost 9 bases and 3 bases, there was a span of 13 bases. The CDR3 extends over 13 amino acids. The CDR3 nucleotides are TGTGCCACCCGGGCCAGGGTGCACACTGAAGCTTTCGTT. Translated: CATRARVHTEAFV.

This clonotype was recorded at least ten times. The gene calls are TRBV28 and TRBJ1-2; D uncertain. The V gene lost 4 bases and the J gene lost 3 bases, with 12 bases spanning the gap. CDR1 and CDR2 from the germline V gene are MDHEN and SYDVKM. The CDR3 sequence is 14 residues long. This chain's CDR3 is CASSSPPVDYGYTF. The CDR3 coding sequence is TGTGCCAGCAGTTCCCCCCCGGTGGACTATGGCTACACCTTC.

This clonotype was detected ten times or more. CDR3 sequence: CSAPGTPRETQYF. The DNA of the CDR3 is TGCAGTGCCCCTGGAACCCCCAGGGAGACCCAGTACTTC. This chain links TRBV20-1 with TRBJ2-5, with D uncertain. Trimming stripped 6 bases from V and 5 bases from J, with 16 bases between. Germline V gene lookup returns CDR1 DFQATT and CDR2 SNEGSKA (reference sequence). The CDR3 spans 13 residues.

This clonotype was recorded many times. This chain uses TRBV12-5 with TRBJ1-5; the D is unclear. Trimming stripped 1 base from V and 3 bases from J, with 7 bases between. Germline CDR1 reads LGHNT; CDR2 reads FRNRAP. The CDR3 loop spans 14 amino acids. The CDR3 spells CASGLAHFNQPQHF. CDR3 coding DNA: TGTGCTAGTGGTTTGGCCCATTTCAATCAGCCCCAGCATTTT.

Many counts were recorded for this clonotype. CDR3 amino acids: CASSYSRGQQPQHF. The CDR3 DNA sequence: TGTGCCAGCAGTTACTCAAGGGGCCAACAGCCCCAGCATTTT. The V call is TRBV6-5, the J call TRBJ1-5, with a possible D match to TRBD1 (5 bases). Trimming removed 0 bases at V and 7 bases at J, with 10 bases between. The germline CDR1 and CDR2 sequences are MNHEY and SVGAGI. This CDR3 is 14 amino acids long.

This clonotype was counted only a few times. The chain is built from TRBV29-1 and TRBJ1-1; D unresolved. CDR3 size: 13 residues. Germline V gives CDR1 SQVTM, CDR2 ANQGSEA. V lost 2 bases and J lost 1, with 8 bases in between. The CDR3 reads CSVERGPNTEAFF. The CDR3 DNA reads TGCAGCGTTGAACGAGGCCCGAACACTGAAGCTTTCTTT.

The V and J genes are TRBV6-2 or TRBV6-3 and TRBJ1-5; a possible D gene is TRBD1 (6 bases). Germline V lookup: CDR1 MNHEY, CDR2 SVGEGT. CDR3 size: 12 residues. Trimming took off 9 bases at V and 3 bases at J, with 9 bases between the two ends. The CDR3 is CARQGSNQPQHF. The CDR3, as DNA: TGTGCCAGACAGGGCTCCAATCAGCCCCAGCATTTT.

This clonotype was detected ten times or more. At one of its ends the junction is not consistent with the germline gene, which may arise from a read error. The CDR3 sequence is CASTEMVTGELFF. The CDR3 bases are TGTGCCAGCACTGAAATGGTGACCGGGGAGCTGTTTTTT. The chain couples TRBV6-1 to TRBJ2-2; D uncertain. CDR1 is MNHNS and CDR2 is SASEGT in the germline V gene. This CDR3 contains 13 residues.

This clonotype was seen at least ten times. The chain links TRBV13 to TRBJ1-3; 7 positions agree with TRBD1. CDR3 length: 14 amino acids. V gave up 2 bases and J gave up 8 bases; unmatched junction bases: 6. Germline lookup yields CDR1 PRHDT and CDR2 FYEKMQ (reference sequence). CDR3 sequence reads: CASSLTGQHDTIYF. CDR3 DNA sequence: TGTGCCAGCAGCTTAACGGGACAGCACGACACCATATATTTT.

This clonotype was counted only a few times. V and J are TRBV6-1 and TRBJ1-5, with 7 bases matching TRBD1. The CDR3 consists of 15 residues. Germline V lookup: CDR1 MNHNS, CDR2 SASEGT. With 6 bases clipped from V and 4 bases from J, the junction kept 9 bases outside the gene matches. The CDR3 coding sequence is TGTGCCAGCAGGGACCTCGGACAGGTGAATCAGCCCCAGCATTTT. This gives the protein CASRDLGQVNQPQHF.

This sequence joins TRBV11-2 and TRBJ2-7; D is ambiguous. V lost 0 bases and J 6 bases, leaving 6 bases between the germline ends. In germline, CDR1 is SGHAT, CDR2 FQNNGV. The CDR3 is 12 residues long. CDR3 DNA: TGTGCCAGCAGCTTAGAGGCCGGCGAGCAGTACTTC. This encodes CASSLEAGEQYF.

This clonotype has only a few counts. The chain employs TRBV6-1 and TRBJ2-5; no clear D. Germline V gene lookup returns CDR1 MNHNS and CDR2 SASEGT. Trimming took off 3 bases at V and 4 bases at J, with 12 bases between the two ends. This CDR3 contains 14 residues. CDR3 sequence reads: CASSEVVVGETQYF. Here the CDR3 DNA reads TGTGCCAGCAGTGAGGTGGTAGTGGGAGAGACCCAGTACTTC.

This clonotype appeared many times. The chain recombines TRBV25-1 with TRBJ1-5; tentatively, D is TRBD1 (6 bases). Germline V gives CDR1 MGHDK, CDR2 SYGVNS. V lost 5 bases and J 4 bases, leaving 9 bases between the germline ends. There are 13 residues in the CDR3. CDR3 bases: TGTGCCAGCAGTTTACAGGGTAATCAGCCCCAGCATTTT. Protein product: CASSLQGNQPQHF.

The chain combines TRBV12-3 or TRBV12-4 with TRBJ1-1; TRBD1 is a possible D gene (5 bases). The CDR3 consists of 15 residues. Between the trimmed V and J ends, which lost 3 bases and 0 bases, there was a span of 11 bases. The chain's CDR3 is CASSFWGQMNTEAFF. The CDR3 coding sequence is TGTGCCAGCAGTTTTTGGGGCCAGATGAACACTGAAGCTTTCTTT.

The rearrangement joins TRBV3-1 to TRBJ1-5; D is unclear. CDR3 length: 14 residues. Germline assignment: CDR1 LGHDT and CDR2 YNNKEL (reference sequence). The V end lost 1 base, the J end lost 7 bases, and 11 bases lay between the germline ends. CDR3 region: CASSQAADGQPQHF. The DNA for the CDR3 is TGTGCCAGCAGCCAAGCTGCGGACGGGCAGCCCCAGCATTTT.

The count of this clonotype is one. The rearrangement uses TRBV14 and TRBJ1-2; D is unresolved. The CDR3 spans 14 residues. Germline values: CDR1 SGHDN, CDR2 FVKESK. V lost 0 bases and J lost 2, with 7 bases in between. The chain's CDR3 is CASSQDAQNYGYTF. CDR3 nucleotides: TGTGCCAGCAGCCAAGATGCACAGAACTATGGCTACACCTTC. The full variable domain, in which reference TRBV14 and TRBJ1-2 provide the parts outside the CDR3, is EAGVTQFPSHSVIEKGQTVTLRCDPISGHDNLYWYRRVMGKEIKFLLHFVKESKQDESGMPNNRFLAERTGGTYSTLKVQPAELEDSGVYFCASSQDAQNYGYTFGSGTRLTVV.

This clonotype was observed many times. The gene calls are TRBV6-1 and TRBJ2-7; no definite D call. The CDR3 consists of 14 residues. Germline lookup yields CDR1 MNHNS and CDR2 SASEGT. The V gene lost 6 bases and the J gene lost 7 bases, with 19 bases spanning the gap. This CDR3 reads CASRPPGRLREQYF. As DNA, the CDR3 is TGTGCCAGCAGACCACCCGGACGACTGAGGGAGCAGTACTTC.

The rearrangement uses TRBV6-5 and TRBJ1-1; perhaps TRBD1 as D (6 bases). V dropped 2 bases and J dropped 6 bases, with 13 bases sitting between them. This CDR3 has 14 amino acids. Germline-derived CDR1 and CDR2 are MNHEY and SVGAGI. The CDR3 DNA reads TGTGCCAGCAGTTACACAGGGAAGGAGGCTGAAGCTTTCTTT. Amino acids: CASSYTGKEAEAFF.

The V call is TRBV4-1, the J call TRBJ2-7; 10 bases map to TRBD1. Per the germline V gene, CDR1 is MGHRA and CDR2 is YSYEKL. This CDR3 spans 13 amino acids. The J segment lost 6 bases and the V segment lost 6 bases, leaving 5 bases of the junction unmatched. CDR3 DNA: TGCGCCAGCAGGGGGACAGGGGTAGTCGAGCAGTACTTC. Residues: CASRGTGVVEQYF.

This clonotype was counted many times. V usage is TRBV27 and J usage is TRBJ2-5, with D tentatively TRBD1 (6 bases). The CDR3 contains 14 residues. Germline CDR1 and CDR2: MNHEY and SMNVEV (reference sequence). V lost 4 bases, J lost 5 bases, and 14 bases lay in between. The CDR3 region is CASSSPGEGETQYF. The CDR3 DNA reads as TGTGCCAGCAGTTCCCCAGGGGAAGGGGAGACCCAGTACTTC.